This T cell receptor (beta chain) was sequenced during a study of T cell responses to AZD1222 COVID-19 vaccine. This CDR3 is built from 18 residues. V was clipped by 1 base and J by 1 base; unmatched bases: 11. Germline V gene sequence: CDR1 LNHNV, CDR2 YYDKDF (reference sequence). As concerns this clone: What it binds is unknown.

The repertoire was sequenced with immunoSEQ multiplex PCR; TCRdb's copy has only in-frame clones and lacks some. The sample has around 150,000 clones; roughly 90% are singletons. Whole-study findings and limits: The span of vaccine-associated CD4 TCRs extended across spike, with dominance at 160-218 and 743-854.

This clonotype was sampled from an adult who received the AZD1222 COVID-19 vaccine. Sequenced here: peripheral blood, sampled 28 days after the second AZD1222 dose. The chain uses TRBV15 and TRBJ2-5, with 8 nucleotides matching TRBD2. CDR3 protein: CATSRGDSASGLQETQYF. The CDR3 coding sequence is TGTGCCACCAGCAGAGGTGACTCGGCTAGCGGGCTCCAAGAGACCCAGTACTTC.